The rows below give T cell receptor beta chains drawn from one sample of a study of early T cells in non-severe SARS-CoV-2 infection. TCRdb independently ran MiXCR on the 5' RACE reads; one entry per CDR3 protein. The table lists about 50,000 distinct CDR3 sequences, about 10% of them singletons. The sample was whole blood. The origin of the receptors is an adult who was a healthcare worker with PCR-confirmed SARS-CoV-2 infection or an uninfected control (not recorded which). Each CDR3 is given with its conserved first and last residue. A D gene is named only where the DNA matches it firmly. For some rows the clone size is stated as once, few or many, or as a class when expanded; others skip it.

D gene: NA; J gene: TRBJ1-5; V gene: TRBV2; clone size: few; CDR3 DNA: TGTGCCAGCAGTAGCCGCGAGGGCGGCAATCAGCCCCAGCATTTT; CDR3 protein: CASSSREGGNQPQHF
D gene: NA; J gene: TRBJ1-6; V gene: TRBV12-3/TRBV12-4; clone size: many; CDR3 DNA: TGTGCCAGCAGTTCCGTTCCTGAATATTCACCCCTCCACTTT; CDR3 protein: CASSSVPEYSPLHF
D gene: NA; J gene: TRBJ2-6; V gene: TRBV28; clone size: many; CDR3 DNA: TGTGCCAGCAGTTTTCGCGGGACATGGGCCTCTGGGGCCAACGTCCTGACTTTC; CDR3 protein: CASSFRGTWASGANVLTF
D gene: TRBD1; J gene: TRBJ1-1; V gene: TRBV9; clone size: many; CDR3 DNA: TGTGCCAGCAGCGTGGGGGACAGGGATCGGGCCACTGAAGCTTTCTTT; CDR3 protein: CASSVGDRDRATEAFF
D gene: NA; J gene: TRBJ1-1; V gene: TRBV21-1; clone size: NA; CDR3 DNA: TGTGCCAGCAGCAATTTGGGTAAGGAATACACTGAAGCTTTCTTT; CDR3 protein: CASSNLGKEYTEAFF
D gene: NA; J gene: TRBJ1-1; V gene: TRBV9; clone size: many; CDR3 DNA: TGTGCCAGCAGCGTAGTTGGTAGCGCTGAAGCTTTCTTT; CDR3 protein: CASSVVGSAEAFF
D gene: NA; J gene: TRBJ2-3; V gene: TRBV20-1; clone size: many; CDR3 DNA: TGCAGTGCTAGCCCCCCGGGGAGCACAGATACGCAGTATTTT; CDR3 protein: CSASPPGSTDTQYF
D gene: NA; J gene: TRBJ1-1; V gene: TRBV14; clone size: many; CDR3 DNA: TGTGCCAGCAGCCAAGCAGGGGAAGCTTTCTTT; CDR3 protein: CASSQAGEAFF
D gene: NA; J gene: TRBJ1-1; V gene: TRBV11-1; clone size: NA; CDR3 DNA: TGTGCCAGCAGCTTAGCGGCCGGAAACACTGAAGCTTTCTTT; CDR3 protein: CASSLAAGNTEAFF
D gene: NA; J gene: TRBJ1-1; V gene: TRBV20-1; clone size: many; CDR3 DNA: TGCAGTGCTGGGCCCATAGGCGGCACTGAAGCTTTCTTT; CDR3 protein: CSAGPIGGTEAFF
D gene: NA; J gene: TRBJ1-2; V gene: TRBV20-1; clone size: few; CDR3 DNA: TGCAGTGCTAGAGGCAGGGGTTATAACTATGGCTACACCTTC; CDR3 protein: CSARGRGYNYGYTF
D gene: TRBD2; J gene: TRBJ2-1; V gene: TRBV15; clone size: many; CDR3 DNA: TGTGCCACCAGCAGAGATCCGGGACTAGGAAATGAGCAGTTCTTC; CDR3 protein: CATSRDPGLGNEQFF
D gene: NA; J gene: TRBJ2-7; V gene: TRBV30; clone size: many; CDR3 DNA: TGTGCCTGGAGTCGGACGACCTACGAGCAGTACTTC; CDR3 protein: CAWSRTTYEQYF
D gene: NA; J gene: TRBJ2-7; V gene: TRBV12-2; clone size: few; CDR3 DNA: TGTGCAAGTCGTTCGCCGGGAGGACCTACCTTCTACGAGCAGTACTTC; CDR3 protein: CASRSPGGPTFYEQYF
D gene: NA; J gene: TRBJ2-3; V gene: TRBV20-1; clone size: NA; CDR3 DNA: TGCAGTGCTAGAGACAGGAGGGGCCTAACAGATACGCAGTATTTT; CDR3 protein: CSARDRRGLTDTQYF
D gene: TRBD2; J gene: TRBJ2-7; V gene: TRBV11-2; clone size: many; CDR3 DNA: TGTGCCAGCAGCTTAGAGGGAGCGATAGCGGGAGTCGAGCAGTACTTC; CDR3 protein: CASSLEGAIAGVEQYF
D gene: NA; J gene: TRBJ2-1; V gene: TRBV20-1; clone size: many; CDR3 DNA: TGCAGTGCTAGAGCTAGTCCCCCCAATGAGCAGTTCTTC; CDR3 protein: CSARASPPNEQFF
D gene: NA; J gene: TRBJ2-3; V gene: TRBV12-3/TRBV12-4; clone size: many; CDR3 DNA: TGTGCCAGCAGTTCCTCGCGAAACACAGATACGCAGTATTTT; CDR3 protein: CASSSSRNTDTQYF
D gene: TRBD2; J gene: TRBJ2-3; V gene: TRBV2; clone size: many; CDR3 DNA: TGTGCCAGCACGGCGGGAGTAGAGAATACGCAGTATTTT; CDR3 protein: CASTAGVENTQYF
D gene: TRBD2; J gene: TRBJ2-5; V gene: TRBV20-1; clone size: many; CDR3 DNA: TGCAGTGCTAGTCTCCTAGCGGGAGAAGAGACCCAGTACTTC; CDR3 protein: CSASLLAGEETQYF
D gene: TRBD1; J gene: TRBJ2-5; V gene: TRBV29-1; clone size: many; CDR3 DNA: TGCAGCGCTATAAGATCGGACAGGGCAGAGACCCAGTACTTC; CDR3 protein: CSAIRSDRAETQYF
D gene: TRBD2; J gene: TRBJ2-3; V gene: TRBV11-2; clone size: many; CDR3 DNA: TGTGCCAGCAGCTTCAGCGGGAGAGAAGCAGATACGCAGTATTTT; CDR3 protein: CASSFSGREADTQYF
D gene: NA; J gene: TRBJ2-7; V gene: TRBV6-2/TRBV6-3; clone size: NA; CDR3 DNA: TGTGCCAGCAGTTACCGCCATGGGGATGTCCACGAGCAGTACTTC; CDR3 protein: CASSYRHGDVHEQYF
D gene: NA; J gene: TRBJ1-1; V gene: TRBV20-1; clone size: NA; CDR3 DNA: TGCAGTGCTTACGACCGGTCGGGTGAAGCTTTCTTT; CDR3 protein: CSAYDRSGEAFF
D gene: NA; J gene: TRBJ2-7; V gene: TRBV3-1; clone size: NA; CDR3 DNA: TGTGCCAGCAGCCACTTCGGGGTGGAGTACGAGCAGTACTTC; CDR3 protein: CASSHFGVEYEQYF
D gene: NA; J gene: TRBJ2-7; V gene: TRBV3-1; clone size: many; CDR3 DNA: TGTGCCAGCAGCCCCCAGTGGGGGACGAAGCAGTACTTC; CDR3 protein: CASSPQWGTKQYF
D gene: TRBD2; J gene: TRBJ2-3; V gene: TRBV10-3; clone size: few; CDR3 DNA: TGTGCCATCAGTGAGTCGAGGCTAGCGGGCACAGATACGCAGTATTTT; CDR3 protein: CAISESRLAGTDTQYF
D gene: TRBD2; J gene: TRBJ2-2; V gene: TRBV14; clone size: few; CDR3 DNA: TGTGCCAGCAGCCAACGACTAGCGGTTAACACCGGGGAGCTGTTTTTT; CDR3 protein: CASSQRLAVNTGELFF
D gene: TRBD2; J gene: TRBJ2-2; V gene: TRBV19; clone size: NA; CDR3 DNA: TGTGCCAGTAGTATTTCGACTAGCCGTGCGAACACCGGGGAGCTGTTTTTT; CDR3 protein: CASSISTSRANTGELFF
D gene: TRBD2; J gene: TRBJ2-7; V gene: TRBV7-3; clone size: many; CDR3 DNA: TGTGCCAGCAGCTTGACTAGCGGGGGGTACGAGCAGTACTTC; CDR3 protein: CASSLTSGGYEQYF